The clone carrying this T cell receptor beta chain was seen a few times. MiXCR, applied by TCRdb to the 5' RACE reads, yields one record per CDR3 protein. The sample has approximately 500,000 distinct CDR3 sequences, approximately 24% seen once. The entry originates in a study of identical twins. V dropped 2 bases and J dropped 7; count of bases not matched to a gene: 5. CDR3 length: 16 amino acids. In germline, CDR1 is KGHSH, CDR2 LQKENI. This sample was shared with a second study, whose subject was T cells expressing NK-cell markers. That paper notes: These clonotypes, the leaders elsewhere, also led the CD3+CD56-NKG2C+ fraction in four donors.

The source is a woman aged 18-30 years in good health. Sequencing was performed on CD4+ T cells sorted from blood. The rearrangement links TRBV18 to TRBJ2-1; 13 nucleotides align to TRBD2. The chain's CDR3 is CASSPWGTSGKNEQFF. The CDR3 DNA is TGTGCCAGCTCACCATGGGGGACTAGCGGGAAGAATGAGCAGTTCTTC.